A single sample gave rise to the 19 T cell receptor beta chains below, sequenced in a study of T cell responses to AZD1222 COVID-19 vaccine. Method: immunoSEQ multiplex PCR; TCRdb's copy keeps in-frame clones and lacks some. This sample has approximately 130,000 clones, with approximately 90% found just once. The sample in question was peripheral blood, obtained on day 0 of AZD1222 vaccination. These receptors originate from an adult in good health.

This chain connects TRBV6-6 to TRBJ2-1; possibly TRBD1 for D (5 bases). The CDR3 covers 14 residues. Germline lookup yields CDR1 MNHNY and CDR2 SVGAGI (reference sequence). The V end lost 2 bases, the J end lost 6 bases, and 11 bases lay between the germline ends. CDR3 amino acids: CASSYLQGVNEQFF. DNA for the CDR3: TGTGCCAGCAGTTACCTTCAGGGCGTCAATGAGCAGTTCTTC.

The chain has TRBV20-1 and TRBJ2-1; 8 nucleotides match TRBD2. The CDR3 totals 13 residues. Germline CDR1 reads DFQATT; CDR2 reads SNEGSKA (reference sequence). Germline trimming cut 3 bases from V and 2 bases from J; bases unmatched to any gene: 0. CDR3 DNA sequence: TGCAGTGCTAGTAGCGGGGCCTACAATGAGCAGTTCTTC. Protein sequence: CSASSGAYNEQFF.

The chain carries TRBV29-1 and TRBJ2-5, with D perhaps matching TRBD2 (6 bases). The CDR3 has 14 residues. CDR1 and CDR2 (germline): SQVTM, ANQGSEA. Trimming removed 3 bases at V and 5 bases at J, with 16 bases between. In DNA, the CDR3 is TGCAGCGTTGATAGCGCCCGGAGCGGGGAGACCCAGTACTTC. This encodes CSVDSARSGETQYF.

This chain links TRBV7-6 with TRBJ2-1; 7 bases align to TRBD2. V was clipped by 2 bases and J by 3 bases; unmatched bases: 4. This CDR3 contains 15 residues. The V gene's germline CDR1 is SGHVS and CDR2 FNYEAQ. The CDR3 coding sequence is TGTGCCAGCAGCTTACTTCTAGCGGTCTACAATGAGCAGTTCTTC. It translates to CASSLLLAVYNEQFF.

The chain couples TRBV11-1 to TRBJ2-3, with D perhaps TRBD2 (5 bases). Per germline, CDR1 SGHAT and CDR2 FQDESV (reference sequence). V dropped 4 bases and J dropped 3 bases, with 8 bases sitting between them. The length of the CDR3 is 13 residues. CDR3 in amino acids: CASSSRLTDTQYF. The CDR3 coding sequence is TGTGCCAGCAGCTCCAGACTAACAGATACGCAGTATTTT.

This chain uses TRBV4-2 with TRBJ2-7; D remains ambiguous. The ends were cut back, 5 bases at V and 0 bases at J, with 14 bases in the middle. The germline V gene has CDR1 LGHNA and CDR2 YNFKEQ. This CDR3 is 15 amino acids long. The CDR3 DNA sequence: TGTGCCAGCAGCGCCTGGGGTGGTCTCTCCTACGAGCAGTACTTC. This sequence encodes CASSAWGGLSYEQYF.

This chain uses TRBV28 with TRBJ1-2; the match to TRBD1 covers 8 bases. J gave up 7 bases and V 3 bases, and 10 bases lay outside the gene matches. Germline CDR1 reads MDHEN; CDR2 reads SYDVKM. This CDR3 region has 15 residues. CDR3 loop: CASSFRTGLRGGYTF. CDR3 in DNA: TGTGCCAGCAGTTTTCGGACAGGGCTGAGGGGTGGCTACACCTTC.

Notes on this clone: A junction boundary mismatches the germline segment, possibly from a read error. The chain joins TRBV15 to TRBJ1-2, with D unresolved. Germline V gene sequence: CDR1 LNHNV, CDR2 YYDKDF (reference sequence). This CDR3 spans 12 amino acids. CDR3 in DNA: TGTGCCACCAGCAGGGACGGCTATAGCTACACCTTC. It codes for CATSRDGYSYTF.

V and J are TRBV28 and TRBJ2-3; unclear D gene. Deletions cut 3 bases from V and 7 bases from J, with 14 bases between. Germline V gives CDR1 MDHEN, CDR2 SYDVKM. The CDR3 is 14 residues long. The CDR3 sequence: CASSFQDPSNTQYF. CDR3 coding DNA: TGTGCCAGCAGTTTCCAGGACCCTTCAAATACGCAGTATTTT.

V usage is TRBV11-1 and J usage is TRBJ1-1; 9 positions match TRBD1. Germline V CDR1 and CDR2: SGHAT, FQDESV (reference sequence). J lost 3 bases, V lost 5 bases, and 4 bases had no gene match. The CDR3 totals 14 residues. As DNA, the CDR3 is TGTGCCAGCAGCCAATGGACAGGGGACACTGAAGCTTTCTTT. The encoded protein is CASSQWTGDTEAFF.

J is TRBJ1-4 and V is TRBV29-1; D gene unclear. CDR1 SQVTM and CDR2 ANQGSEA come from the germline V gene. The CDR3 covers 10 residues. Trimming pared 7 bases from V and 4 bases from J, leaving 4 bases between. The CDR3 region is CSGGNEKLFF. The CDR3, as DNA: TGCAGCGGTGGTAATGAAAAACTGTTTTTT.

This clone has only a few counts. The rearrangement links TRBV2 to TRBJ2-7; D is possibly TRBD1 (6 bases). CDR3 length: 15 amino acids. V lost 3 bases, J lost 0 bases, and 12 bases lay in between. From germline, CDR1 is SNHLY and CDR2 FYNNEI. CDR3 nucleotides: TGTGCCAGCAGTGATCCAGGGGCCCGCTCCTACGAGCAGTACTTC. This codes for CASSDPGARSYEQYF. Variable domain in full (rest from reference TRBV2 and TRBJ2-7): EPEVTQTPSHQVTQMGQEVILRCVPISNHLYFYWYRQILGQKVEFLVSFYNNEISEKSEIFDDQFSVERPDGSNFTLKIRSTKLEDSAMYFCASSDPGARSYEQYFGPGTRLTVT.

The gene calls are TRBV5-4 and TRBJ2-1; D may be TRBD2 (5 bases). This CDR3 has 14 residues. The germline CDR1 and CDR2 sequences are SGHNT and YYREEE (reference sequence). V dropped 1 base and J dropped 5 bases, with 10 bases sitting between them. DNA for the CDR3: TGTGCCAGCAGCTTGCGGGGAGCGCACAATGAGCAGTTCTTC. Translation gives CASSLRGAHNEQFF. The full variable domain, completed using reference TRBV5-4 and TRBJ2-1, is ETGVTQSPTHLIKTRGQQVTLRCSSQSGHNTVSWYQQALGQGPQFIFQYYREEENGRGNFPPRFSGLQFPNYSSELNVNALELDDSALYLCASSLRGAHNEQFFGPGTRLTVL.

V and J are TRBV7-2 and TRBJ2-4; D not certain. The V end was cut by 5 bases, the J end by 8 bases, with 10 bases between. The CDR3 is made up of 12 amino acids. Germline V CDR1 and CDR2: SGHTA, FQGNSA. The CDR3 DNA follows: TGTGCCAGCAGCCCCGGTGGAGACATTCAGTACTTC. Protein sequence: CASSPGGDIQYF. Based on the CDR3 plus reference TRBV7-2 and TRBJ2-4, the full variable domain is GAGVSQSPSNKVTEKGKDVELRCDPISGHTALYWYRQSLGQGLEFLIYFQGNSAPDKSGLPSDRFSAERTGGSVSTLTIQRTQQEDSAVYLCASSPGGDIQYFGAGTRLSVL.

The rearrangement joins TRBV21-1 to TRBJ2-7; TRBD2 is the table's D call and was not checked against the DNA. TRBV21-1 is a pseudogene locus. The CDR3 contains 19 residues. The CDR3 DNA sequence: TGTGCCAGCAGCAAAGGGGGGGGGCTAAACCTCCCCCTGTCGTACGAGCAGTACTTC. Its translation is CASSKGGGLNLPLSYEQYF.

The chain links TRBV28 to TRBJ2-1; 10 bases line up with TRBD2. CDR3 length: 17 amino acids. Germline CDR1 is MDHEN and CDR2 is SYDVKM. Trimming cost V 4 bases and J 9 bases; bases outside gene matches: 15. The CDR3 sequence is CASSSHLLASGRAEQFF. The CDR3 DNA reads TGTGCCAGCAGTTCCCATCTTTTGGCTAGCGGGAGAGCTGAGCAGTTCTTC. Looking up the rest from reference TRBV28 and TRBJ2-1 gives the full variable domain: DVKVTQSSRYLVKRTGEKVFLECVQDMDHENMFWYRQDPGLGLRLIYFSYDVKMKEKGDIPEGYSVSREKKERFSLILESASTNQTSMYLCASSSHLLASGRAEQFFGPGTRLTVL.

This rearrangement joins TRBV5-1 to TRBJ1-2; maybe TRBD1 (5 bases). V was clipped by 4 bases and J by 2 bases, with 9 bases between them. CDR3 length: 13 residues. In germline, CDR1 is SGHRS, CDR2 YFSETQ. The CDR3 here is CASSLTENYGYTF. The CDR3 DNA sequence: TGCGCCAGCAGCCTGACAGAAAACTATGGCTACACCTTC.

In its sample, this clone was seen many times. The chain uses TRBV13 and TRBJ1-1, with D possibly TRBD1 on 5 matching bases. CDR3 length: 16 amino acids. Germline assignment: CDR1 PRHDT and CDR2 FYEKMQ (reference sequence). The V and J ends lost 3 bases and 2 bases respectively, with 16 bases between them. CDR3 loop: CASSLRGSGINTEAFF. In nucleotides, the CDR3 is TGTGCCAGCAGCTTGAGGGGCAGTGGGATTAACACTGAAGCTTTCTTT.

The chain recombines TRBV7-9 with TRBJ1-2, with unresolved D. V was shortened by 1 base and J by 3 bases, with 9 bases between the two germline ends. The CDR3 loop spans 14 amino acids. Germline CDR1 is SEHNR and CDR2 is FQNEAQ (reference sequence). CDR3 nucleotides: TGTGCCAGCAGCTTAGTTGGGCGGGACTATGGCTACACCTTC. This translates into CASSLVGRDYGYTF.